The following is a T cell receptor (beta chain) sequence with its context. Just one base apart from a much larger clone, this may be a read error. CDR1 and CDR2 from the germline V gene are SQVTM and ANQGSEA. Trimming removed 6 bases from V and 5 bases from J, with 16 bases in between. The CDR3 runs 13 residues. Nobody among the patients had been given any treatment before thyroid surgery. TCRdb re-analyzed the PCR reads through MiXCR. The table has tens of thousands of clones, roughly 23% seen once. This specimen comes from a study of metastatic and nonmetastatic thyroid tumors. Sequenced sample: blood. The chain couples TRBV29-1 to TRBJ2-5, with D possibly being TRBD2 (6 bases). The receptor was derived from a female donor with papillary thyroid cancer or a benign thyroid nodule (not recorded which). Some clones in this sample may be carry-over from other donors' samples. The CDR3 sequence is CSVPVGAGETQYF. The CDR3, as DNA: TGCAGCGTGCCAGTGGGCGCGGGGGAGACCCAGTACTTC. The full variable domain, with the rest looked up from reference TRBV29-1 and TRBJ2-5, is SAVISQKPSRDICQRGTSLTIQCQVDSQVTMMFWYRQQPGQSLTLIATANQGSEATYESGFVIDKFPISRPNLTFSTLTVSNMSPEDSSIYLCSVPVGAGETQYFGPGTRLLVL.